Listed here is a single T cell receptor (beta chain). This CDR3 comprises 15 residues. CDR1 is SGHTA, CDR2 FQGNSA, per germline. V was clipped by 6 bases and J by 2 bases, with 14 bases between them. MiXCR, applied by TCRdb to the RT-PCR reads, yields one record per CDR3 protein. The table has 20,000 or so distinct CDR3 sequences, roughly 43% seen once; the top ten hold 65% to 85%. This entry is derived from a study of patients and donors after allogeneic stem cell transplantation. The clonotype was recovered from a human donor who was either an allogeneic HSCT recipient or a stem cell or donor lymphocyte infusion donor (not recorded which). It is not recorded whose cells these are; they may come from a transplant donor. This chain uses TRBV7-2 with TRBJ2-1; D may be TRBD1 (5 bases). The sequencing input was blood, either unsorted or a sorted T cell fraction (not recorded which). Here the CDR3 DNA reads TGTGCCAGCAGTTTCCAGGGTGGGACCTACAATGAGCAGTTCTTC. Encoded protein: CASSFQGGTYNEQFF.